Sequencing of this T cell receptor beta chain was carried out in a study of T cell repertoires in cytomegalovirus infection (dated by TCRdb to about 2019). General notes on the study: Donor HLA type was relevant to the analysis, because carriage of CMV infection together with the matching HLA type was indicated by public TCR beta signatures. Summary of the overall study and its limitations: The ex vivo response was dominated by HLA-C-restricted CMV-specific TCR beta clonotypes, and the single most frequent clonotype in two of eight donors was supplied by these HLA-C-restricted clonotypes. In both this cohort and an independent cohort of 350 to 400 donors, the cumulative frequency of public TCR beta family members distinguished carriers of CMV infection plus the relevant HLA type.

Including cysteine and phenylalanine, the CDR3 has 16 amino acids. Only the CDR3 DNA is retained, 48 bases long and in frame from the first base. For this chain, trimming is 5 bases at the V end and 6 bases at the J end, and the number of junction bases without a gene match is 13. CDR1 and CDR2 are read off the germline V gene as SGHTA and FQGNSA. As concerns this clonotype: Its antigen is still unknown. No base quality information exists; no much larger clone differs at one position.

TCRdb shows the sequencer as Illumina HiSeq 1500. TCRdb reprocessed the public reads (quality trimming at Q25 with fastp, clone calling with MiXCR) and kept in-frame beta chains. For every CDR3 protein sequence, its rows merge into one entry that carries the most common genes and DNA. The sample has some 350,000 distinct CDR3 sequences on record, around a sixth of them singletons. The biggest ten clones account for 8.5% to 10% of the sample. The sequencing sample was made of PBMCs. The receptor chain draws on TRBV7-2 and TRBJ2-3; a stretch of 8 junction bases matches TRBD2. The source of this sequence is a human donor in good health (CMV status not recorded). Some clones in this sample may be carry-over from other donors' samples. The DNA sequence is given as TGTGCCAGCAGCCGCTCTATCGGGAGGGCAACTGATACGCAGTATTTT. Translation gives CASSRSIGRATDTQYF.